The T cell receptor beta chain under discussion was sequenced for a study of T cell responses to AZD1222 COVID-19 vaccine. Method: immunoSEQ multiplex PCR; TCRdb's copy keeps in-frame clones and lacks some. This sample has about 120,000 clones, with around 94% found just once. The CDR3 consists of 13 residues. V gave up 4 bases and J gave up 1 base, with 6 bases separating them. Pooled in the analysis were second doses at about 4 or about 12 weeks. This sequence originates from an adult who received the AZD1222 COVID-19 vaccine. The V gene is TRBV12-3 or TRBV12-4, the J gene TRBJ2-3; D is ambiguous. This specimen consisted of peripheral blood, obtained 28 days after the second AZD1222 dose. The CDR3 sequence: CASSSRGTDTQYF. The CDR3 nucleotides are TGTGCCAGCAGTTCCCGGGGCACAGATACGCAGTATTTT.